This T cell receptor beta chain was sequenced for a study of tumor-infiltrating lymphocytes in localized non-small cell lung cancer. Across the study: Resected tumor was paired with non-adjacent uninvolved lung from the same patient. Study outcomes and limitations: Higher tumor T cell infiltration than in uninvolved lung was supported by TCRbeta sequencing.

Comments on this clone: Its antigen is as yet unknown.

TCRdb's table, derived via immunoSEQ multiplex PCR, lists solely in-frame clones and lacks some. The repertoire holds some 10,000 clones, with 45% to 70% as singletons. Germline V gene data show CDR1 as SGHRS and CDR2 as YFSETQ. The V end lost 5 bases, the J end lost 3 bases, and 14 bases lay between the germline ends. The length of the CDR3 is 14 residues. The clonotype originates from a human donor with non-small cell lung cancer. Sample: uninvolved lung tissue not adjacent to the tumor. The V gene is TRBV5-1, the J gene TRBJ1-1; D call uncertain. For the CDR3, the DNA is TGCGCCAGCAGTAGGGAGGGCTGGGACACTGAAGCTTTCTTT. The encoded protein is CASSREGWDTEAFF.